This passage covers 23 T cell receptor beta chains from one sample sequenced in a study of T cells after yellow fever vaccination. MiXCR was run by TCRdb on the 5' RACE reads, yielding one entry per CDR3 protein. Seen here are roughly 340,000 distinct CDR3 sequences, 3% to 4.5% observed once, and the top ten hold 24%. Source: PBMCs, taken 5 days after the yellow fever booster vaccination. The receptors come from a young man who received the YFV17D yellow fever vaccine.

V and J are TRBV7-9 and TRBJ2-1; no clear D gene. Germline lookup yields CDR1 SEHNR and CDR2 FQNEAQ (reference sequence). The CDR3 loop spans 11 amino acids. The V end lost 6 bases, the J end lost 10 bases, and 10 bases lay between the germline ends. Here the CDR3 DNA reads TGTGCCAGCAGATTGGCGGAGGAGCAGTTCTTC. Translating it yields CASRLAEEQFF.

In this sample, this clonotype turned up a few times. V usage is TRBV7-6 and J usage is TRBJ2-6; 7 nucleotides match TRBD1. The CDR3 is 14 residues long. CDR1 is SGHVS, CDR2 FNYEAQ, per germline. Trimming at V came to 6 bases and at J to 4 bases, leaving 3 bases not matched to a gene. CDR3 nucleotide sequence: TGTGCCAGCAGACAGGGACAGGGGGCCAACGTCCTGACTTTC. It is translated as CASRQGQGANVLTF.

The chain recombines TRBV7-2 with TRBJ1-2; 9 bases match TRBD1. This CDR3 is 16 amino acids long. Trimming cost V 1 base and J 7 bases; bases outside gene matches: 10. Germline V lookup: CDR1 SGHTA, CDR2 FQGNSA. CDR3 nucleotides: TGTGCCAGCAGCTTAGAGAGTGGGACAGGGTCGAGTGGCTACACCTTC. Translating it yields CASSLESGTGSSGYTF.

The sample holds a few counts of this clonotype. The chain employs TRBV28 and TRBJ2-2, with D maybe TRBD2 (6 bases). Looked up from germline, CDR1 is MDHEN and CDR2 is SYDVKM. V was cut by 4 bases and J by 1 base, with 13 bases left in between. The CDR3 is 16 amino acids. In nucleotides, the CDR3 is TGTGCCAGCAGTTCAGGCGGGGTTTGGAACACCGGGGAGCTGTTTTTT. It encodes CASSSGGVWNTGELFF.

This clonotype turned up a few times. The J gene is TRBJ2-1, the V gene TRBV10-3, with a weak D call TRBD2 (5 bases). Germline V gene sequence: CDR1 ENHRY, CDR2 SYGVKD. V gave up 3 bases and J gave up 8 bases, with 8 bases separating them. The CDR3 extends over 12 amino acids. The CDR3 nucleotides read TGTGCCATCAGTGAACGGGGTTATGAGCAGTTCTTC. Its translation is CAISERGYEQFF.

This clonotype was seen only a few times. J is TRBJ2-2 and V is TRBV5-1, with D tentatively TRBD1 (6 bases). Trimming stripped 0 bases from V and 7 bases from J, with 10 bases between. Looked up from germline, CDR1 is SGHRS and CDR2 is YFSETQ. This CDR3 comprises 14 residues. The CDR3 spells CASSLDRVVGELFF. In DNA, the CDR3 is TGCGCCAGCAGCTTGGACAGGGTGGTCGGGGAGCTGTTTTTT.

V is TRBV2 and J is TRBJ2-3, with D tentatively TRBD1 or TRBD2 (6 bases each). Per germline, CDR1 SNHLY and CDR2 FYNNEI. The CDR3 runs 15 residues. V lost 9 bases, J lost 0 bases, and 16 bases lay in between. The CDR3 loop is CARKLYGGSTDTQYF. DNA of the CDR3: TGTGCCAGAAAGCTTTACGGGGGCAGCACAGATACGCAGTATTTT.

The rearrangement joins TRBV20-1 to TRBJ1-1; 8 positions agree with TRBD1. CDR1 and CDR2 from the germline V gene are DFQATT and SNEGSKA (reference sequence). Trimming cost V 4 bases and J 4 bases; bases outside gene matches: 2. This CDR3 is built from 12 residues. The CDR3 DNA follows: TGCAGTGCTAATACAGGGGGCACTGAAGCTTTCTTT. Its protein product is CSANTGGTEAFF.

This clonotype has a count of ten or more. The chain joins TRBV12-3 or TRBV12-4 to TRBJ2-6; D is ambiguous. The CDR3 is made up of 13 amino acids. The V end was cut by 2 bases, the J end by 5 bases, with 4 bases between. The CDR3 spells CASSLLWANVLTF. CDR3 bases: TGTGCCAGCAGTTTATTGTGGGCCAACGTCCTGACTTTC.

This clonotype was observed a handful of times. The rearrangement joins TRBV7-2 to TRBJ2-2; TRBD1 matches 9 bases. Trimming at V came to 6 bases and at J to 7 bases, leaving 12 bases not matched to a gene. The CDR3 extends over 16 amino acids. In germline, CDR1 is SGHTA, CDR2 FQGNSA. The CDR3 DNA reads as TGTGCCAGCAGATTGGGGGACAGGGAGTTTAGCGGGGAGCTGTTTTTT. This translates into CASRLGDREFSGELFF.

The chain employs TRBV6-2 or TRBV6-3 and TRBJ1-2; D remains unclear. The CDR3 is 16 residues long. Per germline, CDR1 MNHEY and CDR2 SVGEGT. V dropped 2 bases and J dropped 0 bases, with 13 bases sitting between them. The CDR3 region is CASSYVPSISNYGYTF. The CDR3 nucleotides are TGTGCCAGCAGTTACGTGCCGTCCATTTCTAACTATGGCTACACCTTC.

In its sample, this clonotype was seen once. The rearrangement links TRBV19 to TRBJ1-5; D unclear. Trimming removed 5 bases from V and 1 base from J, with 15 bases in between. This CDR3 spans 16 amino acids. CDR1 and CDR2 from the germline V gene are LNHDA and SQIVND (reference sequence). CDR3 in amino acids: CASSPQTRVSNQPQHF. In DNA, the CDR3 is TGTGCCAGTAGTCCCCAGACCCGAGTAAGCAATCAGCCCCAGCATTTT.

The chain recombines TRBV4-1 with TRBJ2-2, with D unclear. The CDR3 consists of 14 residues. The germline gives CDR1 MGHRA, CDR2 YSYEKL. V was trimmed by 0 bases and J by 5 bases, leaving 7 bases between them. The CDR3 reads CASSQDVGTGELFF. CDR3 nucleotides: TGCGCCAGCAGCCAAGATGTAGGGACCGGGGAGCTGTTTTTT.

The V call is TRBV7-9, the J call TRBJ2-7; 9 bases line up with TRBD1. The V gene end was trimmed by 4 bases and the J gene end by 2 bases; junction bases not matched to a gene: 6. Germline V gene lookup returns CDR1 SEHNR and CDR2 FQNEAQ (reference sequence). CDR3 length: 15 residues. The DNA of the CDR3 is TGTGCCAGCAGCTCCCGGGACAGGGTTCCCTACGAGCAGTACTTC. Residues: CASSSRDRVPYEQYF.

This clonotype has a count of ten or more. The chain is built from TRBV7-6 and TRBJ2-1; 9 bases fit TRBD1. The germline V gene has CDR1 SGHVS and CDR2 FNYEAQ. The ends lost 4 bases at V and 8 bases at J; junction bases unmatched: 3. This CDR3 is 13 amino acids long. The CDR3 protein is CASSWRQGDEQFF. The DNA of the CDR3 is TGTGCCAGCAGCTGGCGACAGGGGGATGAGCAGTTCTTC.

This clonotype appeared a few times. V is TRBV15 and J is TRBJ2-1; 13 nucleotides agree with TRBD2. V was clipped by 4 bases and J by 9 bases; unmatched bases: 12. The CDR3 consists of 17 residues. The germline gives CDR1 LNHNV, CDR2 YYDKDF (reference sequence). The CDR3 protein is CATSIPPGLAGFGEQFF. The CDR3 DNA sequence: TGTGCCACCAGCATACCTCCGGGACTAGCGGGGTTTGGTGAGCAGTTCTTC.

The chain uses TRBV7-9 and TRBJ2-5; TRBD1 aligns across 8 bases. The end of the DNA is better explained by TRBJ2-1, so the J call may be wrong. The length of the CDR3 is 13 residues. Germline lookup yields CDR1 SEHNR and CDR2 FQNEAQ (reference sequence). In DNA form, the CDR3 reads TGTGCCAGCTGCTCCGGACAGGGAGAGACCCAGTTCTTC. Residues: CASCSGQGETQFF.

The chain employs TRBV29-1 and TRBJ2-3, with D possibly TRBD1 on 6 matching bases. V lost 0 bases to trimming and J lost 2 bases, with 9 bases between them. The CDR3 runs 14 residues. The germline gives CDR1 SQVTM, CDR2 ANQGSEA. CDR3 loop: CSVEDQGITDTQYF. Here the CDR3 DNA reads TGCAGCGTTGAAGACCAGGGGATCACAGATACGCAGTATTTT.

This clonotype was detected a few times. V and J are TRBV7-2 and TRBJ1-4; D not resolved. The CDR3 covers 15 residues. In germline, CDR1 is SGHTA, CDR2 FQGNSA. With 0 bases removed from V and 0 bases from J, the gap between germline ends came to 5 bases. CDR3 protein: CASSLASTTNEKLFF. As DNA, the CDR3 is TGTGCCAGCAGCTTAGCGTCTACAACTAATGAAAAACTGTTTTTT.

This CDR3 reads CASSPGERGSPLHF. The DNA of the CDR3 is TGTGCCAGTAGTCCGGGCGAAAGAGGGTCACCCCTCCACTTT. The rearrangement joins TRBV19 to TRBJ1-6; no clear D gene. Trimming shortened V by 5 bases and J by 10 bases, and 15 bases separated the two germline ends. The CDR3 totals 14 residues. CDR1 is LNHDA and CDR2 is SQIVND in the germline V gene (reference sequence).

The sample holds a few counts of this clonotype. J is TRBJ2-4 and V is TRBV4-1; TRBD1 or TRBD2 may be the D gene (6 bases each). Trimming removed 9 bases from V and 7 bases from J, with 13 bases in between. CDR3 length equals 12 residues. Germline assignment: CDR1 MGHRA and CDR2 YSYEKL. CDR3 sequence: CASTGAGNIQYF. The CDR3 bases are TGCGCCAGTACGGGGGCGGGGAACATTCAGTACTTC.

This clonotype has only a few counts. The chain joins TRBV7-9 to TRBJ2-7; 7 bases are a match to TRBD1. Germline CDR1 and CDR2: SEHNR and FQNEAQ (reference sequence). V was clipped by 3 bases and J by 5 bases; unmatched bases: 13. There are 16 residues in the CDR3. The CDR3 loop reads CASSFAQAGTEDEQYF. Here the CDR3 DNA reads TGTGCCAGCAGCTTCGCGCAAGCCGGGACAGAGGACGAGCAGTACTTC.

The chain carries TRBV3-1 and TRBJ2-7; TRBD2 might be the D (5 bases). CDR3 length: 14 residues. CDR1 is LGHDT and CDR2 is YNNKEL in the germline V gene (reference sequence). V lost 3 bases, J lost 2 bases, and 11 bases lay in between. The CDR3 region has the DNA TGTGCCAGCAGCCAGAGGGCGGTACCCTACGAGCAGTACTTC. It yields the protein CASSQRAVPYEQYF.